Listed below are T cell receptor beta chains from one sample, sequenced in a study of T cell responses to AZD1222 COVID-19 vaccine. Clones were sequenced by immunoSEQ multiplex PCR, and TCRdb holds only the in-frame ones, with some missing. The sample shows 95,000 to 100,000 clones, around nine tenths of them seen only once. Material: peripheral blood, obtained on day 0 of AZD1222 vaccination. Every receptor here comes from an adult in good health. Both conserved end residues are part of each CDR3. The D gene is left open where the match is weak. Only part of the rows carry a size: once, few, many, or a class if the clone is expanded.

D gene	V gene	clone size	CDR3 length	J gene	CDR3 DNA	CDR3 protein
TRBD1	TRBV7-9	.	19	TRBJ1-2	TGTGCCAGCAGACATAACACCCGGGACAGGGAAGTTTTAGGCTATGGCTACACCTTC	CASRHNTRDREVLGYGYTF
TRBD1	TRBV19	.	14	TRBJ1-2	TGTGCCAGTAGGCCGGGACAGGGTGACTATGGCTACACCTTC	CASRPGQGDYGYTF
.	TRBV6-5	.	13	TRBJ2-1	TGTGCCAGCGGAAAGGTAGCTTACGGTGAGCAGTTCTTC	CASGKVAYGEQFF
.	TRBV5-1	.	13	TRBJ1-1	TGCGCCAGCAGCTTCCAGGGGAACACTGAAGCTTTCTTT	CASSFQGNTEAFF
.	TRBV14	.	15	TRBJ2-3	TGTGCCAGCAGCCAAGAGTTCTTCTACACAGATACGCAGTATTTT	CASSQEFFYTDTQYF
.	TRBV28	.	15	TRBJ1-1	TGTGCCAGCAGTTCGGCACAAGGGGGGCTGACTGAAGCTTTCTTT	CASSSAQGGLTEAFF
TRBD2	TRBV5-4	.	13	TRBJ2-7	TGTGCCATCCAAGAGCGGGGGAGGTACGAGCAGTACTTC	CAIQERGRYEQYF
TRBD2	TRBV5-4	.	15	TRBJ2-5	TGTGCCAGCAGCTTGACAAGCGGGGGGGACAAGACCCAGTACTTC	CASSLTSGGDKTQYF
TRBD1	TRBV24-1	.	17	TRBJ2-1	TGTGCCACCAGTGACTCCCGACAGGGGAGATGGGGCAATGAGCAGTTCTTC	CATSDSRQGRWGNEQFF
TRBD1	TRBV15	once	16	TRBJ2-7	TGTGCCACCAGCAGAGAATATACAGGGGGTACCTACGAGCAGTACTTC	CATSREYTGGTYEQYF
TRBD2	TRBV5-1	.	16	TRBJ2-1	TGCGCCAGCAGCTCGGTGGGAGCGGGGGGGCCGCATGAGCAGTTCTTC	CASSSVGAGGPHEQFF
.	TRBV5-4	.	16	TRBJ1-2	TGTGCCAGCAGCTTGACTTCAAACAGGGAATCGGAAGGCTACACCTTC	CASSLTSNRESEGYTF
.	TRBV24-1	once	13	TRBJ2-1	TGTGCCACCAGTGATTTGGACAGTAATGAGCAGTTCTTC	CATSDLDSNEQFF
.	TRBV5-1	.	14	TRBJ1-3	TGCGCCAGCAGCGTACCAGATTCTGGAAACACCATATATTTT	CASSVPDSGNTIYF
.	TRBV19	.	13	TRBJ1-3	TGTGCCAGTAGTTCAGGGTCTCGAAACACCATATATTTT	CASSSGSRNTIYF
.	TRBV4-1	.	18	TRBJ1-1	TGCGCCAGCAGCCAGCCCAGGGGCCGAGGAAGTGTGAACACTGAAGCTTTCTTT	CASSQPRGRGSVNTEAFF
.	TRBV7-9	.	18	TRBJ1-2	TGTGCCAGCAGCTTAGCGGGGTGGGCAGTCTCCCGAAACTATGGCTACACCTTC	CASSLAGWAVSRNYGYTF
.	TRBV7-9	medium-sized	16	TRBJ1-2	TGTGCCAGCAGCTCTAAGAACAGGGAAAGTAACTATGGCTACACCTTC	CASSSKNRESNYGYTF
.	TRBV7-9	.	14	TRBJ1-5	TGTGCCAGCAGCTTAGGAGGGAACAATCAGCCCCAGCATTTT	CASSLGGNNQPQHF
TRBD2	TRBV30	.	12	TRBJ2-5	TGTGCCTGGAGTGACGGGAGGGAGACCCAGTACTTC	CAWSDGRETQYF
TRBD1	TRBV5-1	.	14	TRBJ1-6	TGCGCCAGCAGCTCAGGACAGGGTAATTCACCCCTCCACTTT	CASSSGQGNSPLHF
.	TRBV12-3/TRBV12-4	.	13	TRBJ2-2	TGTGCCAGCAGTTTAGGAGGGGCCGGGGAGCTGTTTTTT	CASSLGGAGELFF
TRBD1	TRBV3-1/TRBV3-2	.	14	TRBJ2-7	TGTGCCAGCAGCCCAAGGACAGGGGGATACGAGCAGTACTTC	CASSPRTGGYEQYF
.	TRBV4-2	.	14	TRBJ1-5	TGTGCCAGCAGCCAAGTGGTCAACAATCAGCCCCAGCATTTT	CASSQVVNNQPQHF
TRBD1	TRBV4-1	.	14	TRBJ1-2	TGCGCCAGCAGCCCGGACAGGGGTTGGTATGGCTACACCTTC	CASSPDRGWYGYTF
.	TRBV2	few	19	TRBJ2-6	TGTGCCAGCAGTGAGGTTGAGTGGCTTACCCTATCTGGGGCCAACGTCCTGACTTTC	CASSEVEWLTLSGANVLTF
TRBD2	TRBV6-1	.	16	TRBJ2-2	TGTGCCAGCAGTGAAGGGACTAGCCTCAGGAGCGGGGAGCTGTTTTTT	CASSEGTSLRSGELFF
.	TRBV7-3	.	15	TRBJ1-2	TGTGCCAGCAGCCAAGTGGGGGGCGCTCGGTATGGCTACACCTTC	CASSQVGGARYGYTF
TRBD1	TRBV7-9	.	13	TRBJ1-4	TGTGCCAGCGGGGGACAGGGAAGTGAAAAACTGTTTTTT	CASGGQGSEKLFF
TRBD2	TRBV11-3	.	13	TRBJ2-5	TGTGCCAGCAGCGCCCGGGGGGGGGAGACCCAGTACTTC	CASSARGGETQYF
.	TRBV3-1/TRBV3-2	.	19	TRBJ2-2	TGTGCCAGCAGCCAAGTTATAGCGAACAGGGTTAGGAACACCGGGGAGCTGTTTTTT	CASSQVIANRVRNTGELFF
.	TRBV28	.	16	TRBJ2-1	TGTGCCAGCAGATCCGGGACCTGGAGCTCCTACAATGAGCAGTTCTTC	CASRSGTWSSYNEQFF
TRBD2	TRBV6-5	.	15	TRBJ2-2	TGTGCCAGCAGTAGACTAGCTCCTAACACCGGGGAGCTGTTTTTT	CASSRLAPNTGELFF
.	TRBV28	.	13	TRBJ1-4	TGTGCCAGCAGTTTCGGGGGGAGTGAAAAACTGTTTTTT	CASSFGGSEKLFF
TRBD2	TRBV7-2	.	15	TRBJ2-1	TGTGCCAGCAGCTCCACTAGCGGGGGCACCAATGAGCAGTTCTTC	CASSSTSGGTNEQFF
.	TRBV27	once	14	TRBJ2-6	TGTGCCAGCAGTGCGTACTCTGGGGCCAACGTCCTGACTTTC	CASSAYSGANVLTF
TRBD2	TRBV5-5	.	16	TRBJ2-1	TGTGCCAGCAGCTTGGGATCACGGGGGGCCTACAATGAGCAGTTCTTC	CASSLGSRGAYNEQFF
.	TRBV7-8	once	20	TRBJ2-7	TGTGCCAGCAGCTTAAATCGGGGGTCACTCGCCCCAATCCCCTCCTACGAGCAGTACTTC	CASSLNRGSLAPIPSYEQYF
.	TRBV7-6	.	14	TRBJ1-3	TGTGCCAGCAGCTTAGTACAGGCTGGAAACACCATATATTTT	CASSLVQAGNTIYF
.	TRBV5-1	once	13	TRBJ2-7	TGCGCCAGCAGCTTGGGACTGCCCTACGAGCAGTACTTC	CASSLGLPYEQYF
TRBD2	TRBV27	.	18	TRBJ2-1	TGTGCCAGCAGTTTATACGTGGGGGGGTACTCGACCTACAATGAGCAGTTCTTC	CASSLYVGGYSTYNEQFF
.	TRBV10-3	.	12	TRBJ2-7	TGTGCCATCAGTAACGACTTTAACGAGCAGTACTTC	CAISNDFNEQYF
.	TRBV7-6	.	15	TRBJ2-7	TGTGCCAGCAGCTTAAAAGCAGGGGAGAAGTACGAGCAGTACTTC	CASSLKAGEKYEQYF
.	TRBV7-2	.	15	TRBJ1-2	TGTGCCAGCAGCTTAGAGTGGGACGCCATATATGGCTACACCTTC	CASSLEWDAIYGYTF
.	TRBV28	.	12	TRBJ1-5	TGTGCCAGCACCGGGGGCAATCAGCCCCAGCATTTT	CASTGGNQPQHF
.	TRBV5-1	.	15	TRBJ1-2	TGCGCCAGCAGCTTGTATCTGACGAGTAACTATGGCTACACCTTC	CASSLYLTSNYGYTF
.	TRBV18	.	13	TRBJ1-2	TGTGCCAGCTCACCATCATCCCCTGATGGCTACACCTTC	CASSPSSPDGYTF
.	TRBV28	once	12	TRBJ2-7	TGTGCCACCCAGGGTCCGGGGAACGAGCAGTACTTC	CATQGPGNEQYF
.	TRBV30	.	12	TRBJ2-3	TGTGCCTGGAGCAATCAGGAAGATACGCAGTATTTT	CAWSNQEDTQYF
.	TRBV15	.	14	TRBJ1-5	TGTGCCACCAGCAGACAAAACAGCAATCAGCCCCAGCATTTT	CATSRQNSNQPQHF
.	TRBV14	.	14	TRBJ1-1	TGTGCCAGCAGACTACAGCCAGGAGACACTGAAGCTTTCTTT	CASRLQPGDTEAFF
.	TRBV7-9	.	15	TRBJ2-2	TGTGCCAGCAGCTTCAAGGGCCCGAACACCGGGGAGCTGTTTTTT	CASSFKGPNTGELFF
.	TRBV29-1	.	15	TRBJ2-1	TGCAGCGTTGAGAAGGACAGAAGCTCCTACAATGAGCAGTTCTTC	CSVEKDRSSYNEQFF